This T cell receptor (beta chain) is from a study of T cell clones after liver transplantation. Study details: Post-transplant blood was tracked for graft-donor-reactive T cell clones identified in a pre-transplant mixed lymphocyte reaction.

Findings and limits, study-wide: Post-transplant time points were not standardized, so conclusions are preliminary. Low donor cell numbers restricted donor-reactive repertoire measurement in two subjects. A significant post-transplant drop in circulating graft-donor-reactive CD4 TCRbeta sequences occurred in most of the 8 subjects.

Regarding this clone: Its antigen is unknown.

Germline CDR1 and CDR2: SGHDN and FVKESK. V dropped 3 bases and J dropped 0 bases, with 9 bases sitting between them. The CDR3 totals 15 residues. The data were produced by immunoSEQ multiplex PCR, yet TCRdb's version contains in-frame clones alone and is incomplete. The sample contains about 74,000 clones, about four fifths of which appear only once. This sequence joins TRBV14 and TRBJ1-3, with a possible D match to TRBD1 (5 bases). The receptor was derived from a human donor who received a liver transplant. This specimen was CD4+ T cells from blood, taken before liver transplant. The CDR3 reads CASSHRASSGNTIYF. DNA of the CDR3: TGTGCCAGCAGCCACAGGGCCTCCTCTGGAAACACCATATATTTT.